This T cell receptor beta chain was observed in a study of CD8+ T cells in alopecia areata. Study summary: A regimen of oral tofacitinib, 5 to 10 mg twice daily, was given to treated patients.

Broader study findings: When scalp samples are sequenced, resident alphabeta T cells of normal skin are also captured. Lesional scalp, especially alopecia totalis/universalis, showed higher clonality than normal scalp.

It was cDNA, reverse transcribed from extracted RNA, that served as the sequencing template. The data were produced by immunoSEQ multiplex PCR, yet TCRdb's version contains in-frame clones alone and is incomplete. The data show about 140,000 clones, approximately 49% seen once. This clone has more than one count but fewer than ten. Its antigen is unidentified. V was pared by 0 bases and J by 4 bases, with 22 bases between. The CDR3 is made up of 18 amino acids. The germline CDR1 and CDR2 sequences are LGHNA and YSLEER. The J gene is TRBJ2-7, the V gene TRBV4-3, with D perhaps TRBD1 (6 bases). The clonotype was recovered from a human donor with alopecia areata. The sequences come from CD4+ T cells sorted from blood, collected at week 0. DNA for the CDR3: TGCGCCAGCAGCCAAGAGATGATCCCAGGGGACCCTCCATACGAGCAGTACTTC. It specifies CASSQEMIPGDPPYEQYF.